These 32 T cell receptor beta chains originate from one sample sequenced in a study of blood T cell repertoires in COVID-19. Assay: immunoSEQ multiplex PCR; the TCRdb copy retains only in-frame clones and omits some. The profile shows fewer than 350,000 clones, approximately 90% of them singletons. The sample comprised peripheral blood. The source of these receptors is a man in his forties or fifties with acute or convalescent COVID-19.

This clone has only a few counts. V gene TRBV7-2 combines with J gene TRBJ1-1; the D is unclear. The V and J ends lost 5 bases and 6 bases respectively, with 16 bases between them. Germline V gene data show CDR1 as SGHTA and CDR2 as FQGNSA. This CDR3 spans 14 amino acids. The CDR3 region is CASSNMRNSAEAFF. Here the CDR3 DNA reads TGTGCCAGCAGCAATATGAGAAATAGCGCTGAAGCTTTCTTT.

The chain links TRBV21-1 to TRBJ1-4. TRBV21-1 is a pseudogene. There are 17 residues in the CDR3. CDR3 residues: CASSNGGRPATNEKLFF. CDR3 nucleotide sequence: TGTGCCAGCAGCAATGGCGGCCGACCTGCAACTAATGAAAAACTGTTTTTT.

With regard to this clone: This sample includes further DNA sequences coding for the same CDR3. The chain joins TRBV5-1 to TRBJ2-2, with TRBD1 matching over 9 bases. V was pared by 2 bases and J by 8 bases, with 1 base of the junction left unmatched. The CDR3 sequence is 13 residues long. Germline V gene data show CDR1 as SGHRS and CDR2 as YFSETQ. CDR3 sequence: CASSLQGAGELFF. The CDR3 DNA reads as TGCGCCAGCAGCTTACAGGGGGCAGGGGAGCTGTTTTTT.

V gene TRBV19 combines with J gene TRBJ2-7; D perhaps matches TRBD2 (6 bases). V was pared by 3 bases and J by 2 bases, with 14 bases between. The CDR3 runs 15 residues. Germline CDR1 LNHDA, CDR2 SQIVND (reference sequence). This chain's CDR3 is CASSIGGTGAYEQYF. Here the CDR3 DNA reads TGTGCCAGTAGTATCGGCGGGACGGGGGCCTACGAGCAGTACTTC.

The chain uses TRBV5-6 and TRBJ1-1; D is perhaps TRBD1 (6 bases). CDR1 is SGHDT, CDR2 YYEEEE, per germline. CDR3 size: 15 residues. The ends were cut back, 0 bases at V and 1 base at J, with 10 bases in the middle. CDR3 region: CASSLAGHRNTEAFF. The CDR3 nucleotides read TGTGCCAGCAGCTTGGCGGGACACAGGAACACTGAAGCTTTCTTT.

This chain uses TRBV9 with TRBJ1-5, with TRBD1 matching 7 bases. V trimming: 0 bases; J trimming: 5 bases; junction bases outside the gene matches: 11. This CDR3 comprises 17 residues. The V gene's germline CDR1 is SGDLS and CDR2 YYNGEE. CDR3 residues: CASSVADRQGRDQPQHF. CDR3 coding DNA: TGTGCCAGCAGCGTAGCTGACCGACAGGGAAGAGATCAGCCCCAGCATTTT.

The rearrangement uses TRBV7-2 and TRBJ2-3, with 10 bases that match TRBD1. Germline CDR1 reads SGHTA; CDR2 reads FQGNSA. V shed 2 bases, J shed 3 bases, and the junction held 5 bases outside the gene matches. CDR3 size: 16 residues. CDR3 nucleotide sequence: TGTGCCAGCAGCTTAAAAGTGGGACAGGGGACAGATACGCAGTATTTT. Its protein is CASSLKVGQGTDTQYF.

V gene TRBV2 combines with J gene TRBJ1-6, with 7 bases identical to TRBD1. There are 18 residues in the CDR3. Germline loops: CDR1 SNHLY, CDR2 FYNNEI. After removal of 8 bases from V and 7 bases from J, the junction contained 20 bases not matched to a gene. The CDR3 DNA reads as TGTGCCAGCGAAAATGCAGGGGGTAGTGTCATGGGCAATTCACCCCTCCACTTT. Its protein product is CASENAGGSVMGNSPLHF.

V usage is TRBV5-6 and J usage is TRBJ1-5, with 7 bases matching TRBD1. Unmatched junction bases numbered 3, after V lost 2 bases and J lost 4 bases. The CDR3 is made up of 14 amino acids. Per the germline V gene, CDR1 is SGHDT and CDR2 is YYEEEE. This chain's CDR3 is CASSLGGGNQPQHF. The DNA for the CDR3 is TGTGCCAGCAGCTTAGGGGGCGGAAATCAGCCCCAGCATTTT. Complete variable domain (other parts from reference TRBV5-6 and TRBJ1-5): DAGVTQSPTHLIKTRGQQVTLRCSPKSGHDTVSWYQQALGQGPQFIFQYYEEEERQRGNFPDRFSGHQFPNYSSELNVNALLLGDSALYLCASSLGGGNQPQHFGDGTRLSIL.

CDR3: CAISDGTGREQYF. The CDR3 nucleotides are TGTGCCATCAGTGATGGGACAGGGAGGGAGCAGTACTTC. The genes are TRBV10-3 and TRBJ2-7, with 9 bases aligning to TRBD1. The J segment lost 7 bases and the V segment lost 3 bases, leaving 4 bases of the junction unmatched. The length of the CDR3 is 13 residues. Germline values: CDR1 ENHRY, CDR2 SYGVKD.

The chain employs TRBV5-4 and TRBJ2-6; D is perhaps TRBD2 (5 bases). Looked up from germline, CDR1 is SGHNT and CDR2 is YYREEE (reference sequence). V lost 4 bases to trimming and J lost 0 bases, with 8 bases between them. This CDR3 spans 15 amino acids. The chain's CDR3 is CASSPGISGANVLTF. The CDR3 coding sequence is TGTGCCAGCAGCCCCGGGATCTCTGGGGCCAACGTCCTGACTTTC.

This chain uses TRBV15 with TRBJ1-1, with D unclear. The CDR3 totals 14 residues. CDR1 is LNHNV, CDR2 YYDKDF, per germline (reference sequence). V lost 5 bases and J 0 bases, leaving 10 bases between the germline ends. This chain's CDR3 is CATSLQSMNTEAFF. The CDR3 DNA reads as TGTGCCACCAGCCTCCAGTCCATGAACACTGAAGCTTTCTTT.

The genes are TRBV6-5 and TRBJ1-2; 7 bases fit TRBD1. The V and J ends lost 6 bases and 6 bases, in that order; junction bases with no gene match: 10. Per germline, CDR1 MNHEY and CDR2 SVGAGI. The CDR3 runs 14 residues. In DNA form, the CDR3 reads TGTGCCAGCAGCCGCACCTTACAGGGGAATGGCTACACCTTC. Its translation: CASSRTLQGNGYTF.

The chain has TRBV2 and TRBJ2-7; 11 nucleotides line up with TRBD2. Germline V gene lookup returns CDR1 SNHLY and CDR2 FYNNEI. The CDR3 totals 15 residues. Losses at the gene ends were 6 bases for V and 2 bases for J; bases not matched to a gene: 6. The CDR3 DNA reads TGTGCCAGCAGCGAGGGACTAGCGGTTACCTACGAGCAGTACTTC. Its translation is CASSEGLAVTYEQYF.

The V call is TRBV2, the J call TRBJ1-1; D is undetermined. This CDR3 contains 14 residues. Trimming removed 2 bases from V and 9 bases from J, with 16 bases in between. Per the germline V gene, CDR1 is SNHLY and CDR2 is FYNNEI. The CDR3 DNA is TGTGCCAGCAGTGAAAGGCAGGTGGAAAGGAAAGCTTTCTTT. The encoded protein is CASSERQVERKAFF.

This clone was found a few times. The chain joins TRBV2 to TRBJ2-4; 10 positions agree with TRBD2. CDR1 is SNHLY, CDR2 FYNNEI, per germline. V lost 6 bases and J lost 0; bases outside the gene matches: 5. This CDR3 is built from 16 residues. The CDR3 reads CASRQSGGVAKNIQYF. The CDR3 nucleotides read TGTGCCAGCAGGCAAAGCGGGGGGGTAGCCAAAAACATTCAGTACTTC.

This clone was observed a single time. The chain combines TRBV21-1 with TRBJ1-1; TRBD1 reflects the table's D call only, with no check against the DNA. TRBV21-1 is deemed a pseudogene. The CDR3 loop spans 19 amino acids. The CDR3 region is CASSPWQGARSRGGTEAFF. The CDR3 DNA sequence: TGTGCCAGCAGCCCTTGGCAGGGGGCAAGGTCAAGGGGAGGCACTGAAGCTTTCTTT.

This clone showed up just a few times. The chain employs TRBV5-1 and TRBJ2-7, with 9 bases aligning to TRBD1. Trimming took 4 bases from V and 0 from J; bases not matched to a gene: 5. CDR3 size: 15 residues. Germline values: CDR1 SGHRS, CDR2 YFSETQ. CDR3 amino acids: CASSPGQGRSYEQYF. In nucleotides, the CDR3 is TGCGCCAGCAGCCCGGGACAGGGTCGCTCCTACGAGCAGTACTTC.

This clone came up once. The genes are TRBV15 and TRBJ2-7; 7 positions match TRBD2. The CDR3 covers 15 residues. CDR1 is LNHNV, CDR2 YYDKDF, per germline (reference sequence). The V segment lost 0 bases and the J segment 2 bases; nucleotides outside the gene matches: 4. CDR3 protein: CATSRDREVTYEQYF. CDR3 sequence (DNA): TGTGCCACCAGCAGAGATCGGGAGGTAACCTACGAGCAGTACTTC.

This clone showed up just once. This chain joins TRBV3-1 (or the pseudogene TRBV3-2) and TRBJ2-6; a possible D gene is TRBD2 (5 bases). The CDR3 length is 22 residues. Germline-derived CDR1 and CDR2 are LGHDT and YNNKEL (reference sequence). Trimming stripped 0 bases from V and 0 bases from J, with 24 bases between. CDR3 protein: CASSQDLSRNHGIFSGANVLTF. For the CDR3, the DNA is TGTGCCAGCAGCCAAGATCTTAGTCGGAACCACGGGATTTTCTCTGGGGCCAACGTCCTGACTTTC.

The chain is built from TRBV9 and TRBJ2-3, with 7 bases identical to TRBD2. The trim removed 1 base at V and 4 bases at J, leaving 9 bases unmatched. This CDR3 comprises 16 residues. Germline values: CDR1 SGDLS, CDR2 YYNGEE. CDR3 in amino acids: CASSVSSGTNSDTQYF. CDR3 bases: TGTGCCAGCAGCGTATCCTCAGGGACTAATTCAGATACGCAGTATTTT.

The chain is built from TRBV9 and TRBJ2-7; 7 bases agree with TRBD2. With 0 bases clipped from V and 3 bases from J, the junction kept 9 bases outside the gene matches. CDR3 length equals 16 residues. Germline values: CDR1 SGDLS, CDR2 YYNGEE. In DNA, the CDR3 is TGTGCCAGCAGCGTAGATGGGCTAGCGGATTACTACGAGCAGTACTTC. Translating gives CASSVDGLADYYEQYF.

The genes are TRBV5-1 and TRBJ2-2, with D possibly matching TRBD2 (5 bases). The germline gives CDR1 SGHRS, CDR2 YFSETQ. The CDR3 loop spans 19 amino acids. Trimming took 3 bases from V and 6 from J, leaving 27 bases between them. The CDR3, as DNA: TGCGCCAGCAGCTCGCCCCCGGCGTCGGCGGGCCCTCGTTCCGGGGAGCTGTTTTTT. Protein: CASSSPPASAGPRSGELFF.

Here the CDR3 DNA reads TGTGCCAGCAGCACTTCTAGAAACACCATATATTTT. Translation gives CASSTSRNTIYF. V usage is TRBV14 and J usage is TRBJ1-3, with D unclear. Germline V gene lookup returns CDR1 SGHDN and CDR2 FVKESK. V was cut by 5 bases and J by 5 bases, with 7 bases left in between. This CDR3 is 12 amino acids long.

The rearrangement uses TRBV14 and TRBJ1-3; weak D call: TRBD1 (6 bases). Trimming took off 4 bases at V and 3 bases at J, with 13 bases between the two ends. This CDR3 comprises 15 residues. From germline, CDR1 is SGHDN and CDR2 FVKESK. The CDR3 bases are TGTGCCAGCAGCCGCCCCAGGGGTTATGGAAACACCATATATTTT. It specifies CASSRPRGYGNTIYF.

This clone has just one count. The DNA for the CDR3 is TGTGCCAGCAGCTTAAGCACAGGGCCAACACCGGATACGCAGTATTTT. It encodes CASSLSTGPTPDTQYF. This sequence joins TRBV7-9 and TRBJ2-3; D is possibly TRBD1 (6 bases). The CDR3 sequence is 16 residues long. The germline CDR1 and CDR2 sequences are SEHNR and FQNEAQ (reference sequence). Trimming removed 2 bases at V and 6 bases at J, with 18 bases between.

The chain joins TRBV5-4 to TRBJ1-3, with D hard to call. From germline, CDR1 is SGHNT and CDR2 YYREEE (reference sequence). The CDR3 consists of 12 residues. V lost 0 bases to trimming and J lost 10 bases, with 8 bases between them. CDR3 loop: CASSLGGETIYF. CDR3 DNA sequence: TGTGCCAGCAGCTTGGGTGGGGAGACCATATATTTT.

The chain uses TRBV29-1 and TRBJ2-7; tentative D call: TRBD1 (5 bases). Deletions cut 0 bases from V and 5 bases from J, with 11 bases between. Germline loops: CDR1 SQVTM, CDR2 ANQGSEA. The CDR3 sequence is 13 residues long. CDR3 amino acids: CSVEERTGDEQYF. CDR3 in DNA: TGCAGCGTTGAAGAACGAACAGGTGACGAGCAGTACTTC.

The chain employs TRBV3-1 (or the pseudogene TRBV3-2) and TRBJ1-4; tentative D call: TRBD1 (6 bases). This CDR3 spans 16 amino acids. Per the germline V gene, CDR1 is LGHDT and CDR2 is YNNKEL (reference sequence). V lost 1 base to trimming and J lost 8 bases, with 17 bases between them. DNA of the CDR3: TGTGCCAGCAGCCAAGTGGGAACAGGGAGTAACGAAAAACTGTTTTTT. Its protein is CASSQVGTGSNEKLFF.

The chain uses TRBV9 and TRBJ1-3; a weak D match, TRBD1 (5 bases). Trimming took 2 bases from V and 2 from J, leaving 11 bases between them. CDR3 length: 15 amino acids. Per the germline V gene, CDR1 is SGDLS and CDR2 is YYNGEE. For the CDR3, the DNA is TGTGCCAGCAGCGTCCAGGGCAATCCTGGAAACACCATATATTTT. Protein product: CASSVQGNPGNTIYF.

This chain connects TRBV6-2 or TRBV6-3 to TRBJ1-5; no firm D call. The length of the CDR3 is 13 residues. V shed 5 bases and J shed 4 bases, with 9 bases lying between them. The V gene's germline CDR1 is MNHEY and CDR2 SVGEGT. The CDR3 spells CASSLRFNQPQHF. In nucleotides, the CDR3 is TGTGCCAGCAGTCTACGATTTAATCAGCCCCAGCATTTT.

The chain carries TRBV11-2 and TRBJ2-1, with a weak D call TRBD2 (6 bases). V shed 5 bases and J shed 6 bases, with 14 bases lying between them. CDR3 length equals 14 residues. Germline V gene lookup returns CDR1 SGHAT and CDR2 FQNNGV. The CDR3 loop is CASSVGGTGNEQFF. The CDR3 nucleotides are TGTGCCAGCAGCGTCGGGGGTACGGGCAATGAGCAGTTCTTC. The whole variable domain, filled in from reference TRBV11-2 and TRBJ2-1, reads EAGVAQSPRYKIIEKRQSVAFWCNPISGHATLYWYQQILGQGPKLLIQFQNNGVVDDSQLPKDRFSAERLKGVDSTLKIQPAKLEDSAVYLCASSVGGTGNEQFFGPGTRLTVL.